This is a list of T cell receptor beta chains from one sample in a study of T cell responses to AZD1222 COVID-19 vaccine. Libraries were prepared by immunoSEQ multiplex PCR; TCRdb keeps only in-frame clonotypes and omits some of them. The sample shows about 100,000 clones, approximately 87% of them seen only once. This specimen consisted of peripheral blood, obtained on day 0 of MenACWY control vaccination. These receptors originate from an adult in good health. CDR3s include the opening cysteine and the closing phenylalanine or tryptophan. The D gene is left open where the match is weak. Clone sizes are given selectively: once, few, many, or a class where the clone is expanded.

j_call d_call v_call clone_size cdr3_aa cdr3_nt
TRBJ2-4 . TRBV9 . CASSVSSQAKNIQYF TGTGCCAGCAGCGTATCATCCCAAGCCAAAAACATTCAGTACTTC
TRBJ2-3 . TRBV3-1/TRBV3-2 . CASSQDPGFYTDTQYF TGTGCCAGCAGCCAAGATCCCGGGTTCTACACAGATACGCAGTATTTT
TRBJ2-7 . TRBV27 . CASPLGVYYEQYF TGTGCCAGCCCCTTGGGGGTTTACTACGAGCAGTACTTC
TRBJ1-2 . TRBV7-2 few CASSLALGDGYTF TGTGCCAGCAGCTTAGCTTTGGGTGATGGCTACACCTTC
TRBJ1-1 . TRBV28 . CASSLRHTEAFF TGTGCCAGCAGTTTACGACACACTGAAGCTTTCTTT
TRBJ1-5 . TRBV30 . CAWSGGDIQPQHF TGTGCCTGGAGTGGGGGCGACATTCAGCCCCAGCATTTT
TRBJ2-6 . TRBV5-1 . CASNPISGANVLTF TGCGCCAGCAATCCCATCTCTGGGGCCAACGTCCTGACTTTC
TRBJ2-3 . TRBV6-5 . CASSYALSYTDTQYF TGTGCCAGCAGTTACGCCTTATCATACACAGATACGCAGTATTTT
TRBJ1-1 . TRBV30 few CAWSVQADTEAFF TGTGCCTGGAGTGTACAGGCGGATACTGAAGCTTTCTTT
TRBJ2-5 TRBD1 TRBV29-1 . CSVGDRAGETQYF TGCAGCGTAGGGGACAGGGCAGGGGAGACCCAGTACTTC
TRBJ1-5 . TRBV7-2 . CASSFRNMANQPQHF TGTGCCAGCAGCTTCCGTAACATGGCCAATCAGCCCCAGCATTTT
TRBJ2-5 . TRBV7-9 . CASSLETGRGPAETQYF TGTGCCAGCAGCTTAGAGACCGGCCGGGGGCCGGCGGAGACCCAGTACTTC
TRBJ1-6 . TRBV27 . CASSFLTLNSPLHF TGTGCCAGCAGTTTTCTGACACTTAATTCACCCCTCCACTTT
TRBJ1-2 . TRBV6-5 . CASRSLEYGYTF TGTGCCAGCAGATCCTTGGAGTATGGCTACACCTTC
TRBJ1-4 TRBD1 TRBV7-9 . CASSHMRGRTGFNEKLFF TGTGCCAGCAGCCATATGAGGGGCCGGACAGGATTTAATGAAAAACTGTTTTTT
TRBJ2-7 TRBD2 TRBV4-3 . CASSPRTSGSYEQYF TGCGCCAGCAGCCCCCGGACTAGCGGGAGCTACGAGCAGTACTTC
TRBJ1-3 . TRBV29-1 . CSVSEDGNTIYF TGCAGCGTATCGGAGGATGGAAACACCATATATTTT
TRBJ2-7 . TRBV11-3 . CASSLSDGRYEQYF TGTGCCAGCAGCTTATCAGACGGCCGGTACGAGCAGTACTTC
TRBJ2-1 TRBD2 TRBV6-5 once CASSYSVGLGAEQFF TGTGCCAGCAGTTACTCGGTGGGACTAGGGGCTGAGCAGTTCTTC
TRBJ1-6 . TRBV7-9 . CASSSTTATLHF TGTGCCAGCAGCTCCACGACGGCAACCCTCCACTTT